The rows below give T cell receptor beta chains drawn from one sample of a study of blood T cell repertoires in COVID-19. Clones were sequenced by immunoSEQ multiplex PCR, and TCRdb holds only the in-frame ones, with some missing. Of about 190,000 clones detected, 70% to 90% appear once; the ten largest clones hold less than 7.5%. Sequencing input: peripheral blood. These receptors were taken from a woman in her forties who had recovered from COVID-19. The CDR3 runs from the conserved cysteine through the conserved F or W. D genes are given only for firm matches. Not all rows give a size; the values are once, few, many and, for expanded clones, a class.

-,TRBJ1-6,TRBV19,-,TGTGCCAGTAGTGACGCCAGCCCCCCGGGAATTTCACCCCTCCACTTT,CASSDASPPGISPLHF
TRBD2,TRBJ2-3,TRBV5-1,-,TGCGCCAGCAGCTGGGGACTAGCTGTGGCAGATACGCAGTATTTT,CASSWGLAVADTQYF
-,TRBJ1-6,TRBV27,-,TGTGCCAGCTGTACAGGGTATAATTCACCCCTCCACTTT,CASCTGYNSPLHF
TRBD2,TRBJ2-7,TRBV7-2,once,TGTGCCAGCAGCCCTGGTGGGGGAGGGCCAGAAGAGCAGTACTTC,CASSPGGGGPEEQYF
-,TRBJ1-5,TRBV11-2,-,TGTGCCAGCAGCATATACGCCGGGAGGAAGGACGATCAGCCCCAGCATTTT,CASSIYAGRKDDQPQHF
TRBD2,TRBJ2-6,TRBV29-1,-,TGCAGCGTTGGTGGTGCGGGAGTAGAAGGGGCCAACGTCCTGACTTTC,CSVGGAGVEGANVLTF
-,TRBJ1-4,TRBV14,once,TGTGCCAGCAGCCAGAGTTCCCTTCGAAAGGAAAAACTGTTTTTT,CASSQSSLRKEKLFF
-,TRBJ1-6,TRBV15,-,TGTGCCACCAGCAGAGAGAGGAAGATAAATTCACCCCTCCACTTT,CATSRERKINSPLHF
TRBD2,TRBJ2-4,TRBV19,-,TGTGCCACCGCACTAGCGGGACGTCACATTCAGTACTTC,CATALAGRHIQYF
-,TRBJ1-1,TRBV21-1,-,TGTGCCAGCAGCAAAGAATGGACAGGGGCGTCCTTCACTGAAGCTTTCTTT,CASSKEWTGASFTEAFF
-,TRBJ2-7,TRBV11-2,-,TGTGCCAGCAGCTTTCGGGAAATCGAGCAGTACTTC,CASSFREIEQYF
-,TRBJ2-1,TRBV10-1,-,TGCGCCAGCAGTGATCCGAGGGAGTATGAGCAGTTCTTC,CASSDPREYEQFF
-,TRBJ1-5,TRBV4-1,once,TGCGCCAGCAACCTAGAACCAGGGAGCAATCAGCCCCAGCATTTT,CASNLEPGSNQPQHF
-,TRBJ1-1,TRBV7-9,few,TGTGCCAGCAGCTTGAGCACTGAAGCTTTCTTT,CASSLSTEAFF
-,TRBJ1-2,TRBV18,few,TGTGCCAGCTCACCAGGGGCGGATAACTATGGCTACACCTTC,CASSPGADNYGYTF
TRBD1,TRBJ2-1,TRBV30,-,TGTGCCTGGAGTGTAACAGGGGGCGGTGAGCAGTTCTTC,CAWSVTGGGEQFF
-,TRBJ1-1,TRBV4-3,-,TGCGCCAGCAGCCTAAATGGGCCCATGAACACTGAAGCTTTCTTT,CASSLNGPMNTEAFF
-,TRBJ1-6,TRBV19,-,TGTGCCAGTAGTGCGGACCCTAAGTACGGGAGAGTGGATACTCCGTATAATTCACCCCTCCACTTT,CASSADPKYGRVDTPYNSPLHF
TRBD2,TRBJ2-3,TRBV27,-,TGTGCCAGCAGGTATAGCGGGAGGGCTTCTGATACGCAGTATTTT,CASRYSGRASDTQYF
TRBD1,TRBJ2-1,TRBV24-1,-,TGTGCCACCAGGGGACAGGGGCCCTACAATGAGCAGTTCTTC,CATRGQGPYNEQFF
-,TRBJ1-5,TRBV11-2,-,TGTGCCAGCAGCTTAGACAGGGGACAGCCCCAGCATTTT,CASSLDRGQPQHF
TRBD2,TRBJ2-1,TRBV27,once,TGTGCCAGCAGCCGACGACTAGCGGAAGCCTACAATGAGCAGTTCTTC,CASSRRLAEAYNEQFF
TRBD2,TRBJ2-3,TRBV2,-,TGTGCCAGCAGTGCCCGGACTAGGGCCACAGATACGCAGTATTTT,CASSARTRATDTQYF
-,TRBJ1-1,TRBV12-3/TRBV12-4,-,TGTGCCAGCAGTTTGCAGTACACTGAAGCTTTCTTT,CASSLQYTEAFF
TRBD1,TRBJ2-2,TRBV5-1,once,TGCGCCAGCAGCTTGGGACAGGGGGACCGGGAGCTGTTTTTT,CASSLGQGDRELFF
TRBD1,TRBJ1-1,TRBV15,few,TGTGCCACCAGCGTCCGACAGGGGGCGGTCACTGAAGCTTTCTTT,CATSVRQGAVTEAFF
-,TRBJ1-1,TRBV5-5,-,TGTGCCAGCAGGGACAGGAACACTGAAGCTTTCTTT,CASRDRNTEAFF
-,TRBJ2-7,TRBV5-1,-,TGCGCCAGCGGAGAGTCAAACTCCTACGAGCAGTACTTC,CASGESNSYEQYF
-,TRBJ2-7,TRBV6-1,-,TGTGCCAGCAGTGAGGCTCGGGATCGCCCCTACGAGCAGTACTTC,CASSEARDRPYEQYF
TRBD2,TRBJ2-2,TRBV4-2,-,TGTGCCAGCAGCCAAGCCCAACAAGCGGGAGGGCGGTACACCGGGGAGCTGTTTTTT,CASSQAQQAGGRYTGELFF
-,TRBJ1-4,TRBV4-3,-,TGCGCCAGCAGCCAAGCCACAGGGCTAGGGGAAAAACTGTTTTTT,CASSQATGLGEKLFF
TRBD2,TRBJ2-1,TRBV12-3/TRBV12-4,-,TGTGCCAGCAGTTCGGGACTAGCGGGAGAGCAGTTCTTC,CASSSGLAGEQFF
-,TRBJ1-2,TRBV30,once,TGTGCCTACGATAATTTTCTAGGTGGCTACACCTTC,CAYDNFLGGYTF
-,TRBJ2-1,TRBV28,-,TGTGCCAGCAGTTTTTTTCCTAGCTCCTACAATGAGCAGTTCTTC,CASSFFPSSYNEQFF
-,TRBJ2-5,TRBV2,-,TGTGCCAGCAAGAAAGAACTACAAGAGACCCAGTACTTC,CASKKELQETQYF
-,TRBJ2-3,TRBV3-1/TRBV3-2,-,TGTGCCAGCAGCCAAGGAAGCGGGAGCACAGATACGCAGTATTTT,CASSQGSGSTDTQYF
-,TRBJ1-3,TRBV20-1,-,TGCAGTGCTAGTTTCGGGTCTGGAAACACCATATATTTT,CSASFGSGNTIYF
TRBD1,TRBJ1-5,TRBV10-2,-,TGCGCCAGCAGTGAGGGGACAGGGCGTCAGCCCCAGCATTTT,CASSEGTGRQPQHF
-,TRBJ2-3,TRBV27,-,TGTGCCAGCAGTTTATATCGGGGGGCACGAACTAGCACAGATACGCAGTATTTT,CASSLYRGARTSTDTQYF
TRBD1,TRBJ1-4,TRBV29-1,-,TGCAGCGTCCCGGGACAGGGGGCTGGTAATGAAAAACTGTTTTTT,CSVPGQGAGNEKLFF
TRBD1,TRBJ1-4,TRBV4-1,-,TGCGCCAGCAGCCAGGACAGGTTAACAACTAATGAAAAACTGTTTTTT,CASSQDRLTTNEKLFF
-,TRBJ2-7,TRBV6-5,few,TGTGCCAGCAGGCGAGACAGACCGTACGAGCAGTACTTC,CASRRDRPYEQYF